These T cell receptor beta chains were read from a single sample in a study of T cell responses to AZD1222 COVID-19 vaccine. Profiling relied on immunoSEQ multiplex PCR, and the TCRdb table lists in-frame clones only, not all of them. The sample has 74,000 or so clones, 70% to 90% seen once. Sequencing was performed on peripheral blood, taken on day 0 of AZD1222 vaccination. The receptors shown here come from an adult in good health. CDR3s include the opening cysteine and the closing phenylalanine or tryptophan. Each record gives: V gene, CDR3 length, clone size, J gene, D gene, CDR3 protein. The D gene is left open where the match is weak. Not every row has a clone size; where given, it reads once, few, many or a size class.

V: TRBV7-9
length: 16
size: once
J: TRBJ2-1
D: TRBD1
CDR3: CASSLVVGDRGHEQFF

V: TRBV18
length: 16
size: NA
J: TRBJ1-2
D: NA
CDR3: CASSPRSQGNFYGYTF

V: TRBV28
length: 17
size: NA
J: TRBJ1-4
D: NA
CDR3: CATLKGGAAATNEKLFF

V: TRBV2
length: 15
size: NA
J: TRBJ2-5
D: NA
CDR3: CASSDDRGYQETQYF

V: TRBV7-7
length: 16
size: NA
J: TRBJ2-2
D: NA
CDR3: CASSRDPSPNTGELFF

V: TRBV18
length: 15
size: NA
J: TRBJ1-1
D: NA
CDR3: CASSPPTRGGTEAFF

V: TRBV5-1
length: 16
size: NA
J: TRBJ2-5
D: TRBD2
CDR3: CASSFGTSGGQETQYF

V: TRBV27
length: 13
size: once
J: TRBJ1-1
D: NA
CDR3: CASSFLGFSEAFF

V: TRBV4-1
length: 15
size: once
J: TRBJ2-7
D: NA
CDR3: CASSASTGSAYEQYF

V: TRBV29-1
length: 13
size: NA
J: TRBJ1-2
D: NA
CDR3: CSVETAYSYGYTF

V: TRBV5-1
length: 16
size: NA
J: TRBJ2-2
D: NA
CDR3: CASSLASPGETGELFF

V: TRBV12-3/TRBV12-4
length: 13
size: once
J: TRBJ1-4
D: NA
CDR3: CASSLRGGEKLFF

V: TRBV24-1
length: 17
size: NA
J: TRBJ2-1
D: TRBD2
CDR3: CATSDYGLAGGVDEQFF

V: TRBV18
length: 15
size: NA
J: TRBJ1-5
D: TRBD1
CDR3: CASSLGQGSNQPQHF

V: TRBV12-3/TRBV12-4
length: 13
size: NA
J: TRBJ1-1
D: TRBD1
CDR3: CASNPGQGFEAFF

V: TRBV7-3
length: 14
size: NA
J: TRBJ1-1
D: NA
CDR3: CASSPMGQRHQAFF

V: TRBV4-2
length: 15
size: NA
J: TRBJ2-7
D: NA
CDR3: CASSQDPSSSYEQYF

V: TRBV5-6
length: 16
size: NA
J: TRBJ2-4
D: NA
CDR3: CASSLQGIEAKNIQYF

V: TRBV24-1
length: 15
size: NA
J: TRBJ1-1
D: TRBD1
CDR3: CATSDQRTGNTEAFF

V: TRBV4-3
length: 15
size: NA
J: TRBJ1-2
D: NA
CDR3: CASSQEGVASYGYTF

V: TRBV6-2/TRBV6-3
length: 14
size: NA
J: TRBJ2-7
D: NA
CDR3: CASSFGGNSYEQYF

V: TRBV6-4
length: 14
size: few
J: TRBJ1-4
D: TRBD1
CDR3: CASSPRQGGEKLFF

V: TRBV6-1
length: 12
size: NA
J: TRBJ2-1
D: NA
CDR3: CASSEQGNEQFF

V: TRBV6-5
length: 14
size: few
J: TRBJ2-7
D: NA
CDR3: CASSYSAGTYEQYF

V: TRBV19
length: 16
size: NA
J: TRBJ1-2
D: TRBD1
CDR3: CASSTGGTVTNYGYTF

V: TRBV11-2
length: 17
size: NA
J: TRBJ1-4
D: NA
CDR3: CASSLDAFVAVNEKLFF

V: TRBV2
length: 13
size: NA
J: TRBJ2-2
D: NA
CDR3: CASSYIGTGELFF

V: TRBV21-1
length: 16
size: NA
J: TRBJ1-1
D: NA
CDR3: CASSNKHDRGDTEAFF

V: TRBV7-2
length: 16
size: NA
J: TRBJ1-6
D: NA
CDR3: CASSLPPGTVNSPLHF

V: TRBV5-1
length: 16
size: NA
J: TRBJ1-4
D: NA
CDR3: CASSLVGGRVPEKLFF

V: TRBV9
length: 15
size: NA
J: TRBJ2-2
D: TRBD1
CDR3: CASSVGQVETGELFF

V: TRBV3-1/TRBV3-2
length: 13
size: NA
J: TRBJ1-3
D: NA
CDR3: CASSQDPRGAIYF

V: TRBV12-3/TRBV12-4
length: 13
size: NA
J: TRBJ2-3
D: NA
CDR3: CASSPERRATQYF

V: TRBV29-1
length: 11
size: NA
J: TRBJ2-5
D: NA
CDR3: CSVALRETQYF

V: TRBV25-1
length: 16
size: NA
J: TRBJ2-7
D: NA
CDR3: CASSIHSGPRDYEQYF

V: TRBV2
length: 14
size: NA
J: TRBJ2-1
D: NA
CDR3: CASSGVAKYNEQFF

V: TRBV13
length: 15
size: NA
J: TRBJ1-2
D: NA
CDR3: CASSFRESGVGGYTF

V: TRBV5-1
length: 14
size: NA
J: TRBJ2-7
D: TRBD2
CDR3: CASSFRGVAYEQYF

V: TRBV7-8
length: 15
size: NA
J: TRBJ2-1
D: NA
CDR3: CASSLRQSSYNEQFF

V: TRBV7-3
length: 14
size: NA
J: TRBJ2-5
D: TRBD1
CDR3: CASSEGTDRETQYF

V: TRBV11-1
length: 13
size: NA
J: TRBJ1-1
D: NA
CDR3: CASSLRGPTEAFF

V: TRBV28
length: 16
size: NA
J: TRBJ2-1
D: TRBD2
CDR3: CASSPHSGGGSNEQFF

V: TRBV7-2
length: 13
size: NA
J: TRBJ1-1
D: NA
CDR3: CASIRNVAGEAFF

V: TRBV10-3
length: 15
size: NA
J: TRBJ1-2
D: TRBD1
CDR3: CAIRGTGDGWYGYTF

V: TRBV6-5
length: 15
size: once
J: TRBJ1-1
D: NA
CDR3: CASSSKTRIFTEAFF

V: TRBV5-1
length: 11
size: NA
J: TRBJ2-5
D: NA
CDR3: CASSFGETQYF

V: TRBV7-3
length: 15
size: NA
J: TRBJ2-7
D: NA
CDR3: CASSLTGAVRAEQYF

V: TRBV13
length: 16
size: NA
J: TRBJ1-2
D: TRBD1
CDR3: CASSLGQGRNKLGYTF

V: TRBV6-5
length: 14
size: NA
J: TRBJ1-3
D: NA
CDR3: CASSYNLDANTIYF